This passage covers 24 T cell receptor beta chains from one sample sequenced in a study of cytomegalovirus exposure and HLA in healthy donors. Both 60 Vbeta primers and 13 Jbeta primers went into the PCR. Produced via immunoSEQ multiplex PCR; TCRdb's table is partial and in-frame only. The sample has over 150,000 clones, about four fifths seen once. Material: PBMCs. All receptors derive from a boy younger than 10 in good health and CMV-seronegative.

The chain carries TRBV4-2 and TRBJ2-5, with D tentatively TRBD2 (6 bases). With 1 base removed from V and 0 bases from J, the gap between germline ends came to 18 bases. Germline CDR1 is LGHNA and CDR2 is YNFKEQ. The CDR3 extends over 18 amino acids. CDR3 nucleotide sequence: TGTGCCAGCAGCCAAGGGCAGGCCCTAGCGACATACCAAGAGACCCAGTACTTC. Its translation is CASSQGQALATYQETQYF.

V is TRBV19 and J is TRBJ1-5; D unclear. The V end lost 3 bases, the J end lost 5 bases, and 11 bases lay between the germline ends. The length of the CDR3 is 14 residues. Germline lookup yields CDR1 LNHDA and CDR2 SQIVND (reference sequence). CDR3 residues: CASSIGGLYQPQHF. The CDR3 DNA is TGTGCCAGTAGTATTGGAGGGTTATATCAGCCCCAGCATTTT.

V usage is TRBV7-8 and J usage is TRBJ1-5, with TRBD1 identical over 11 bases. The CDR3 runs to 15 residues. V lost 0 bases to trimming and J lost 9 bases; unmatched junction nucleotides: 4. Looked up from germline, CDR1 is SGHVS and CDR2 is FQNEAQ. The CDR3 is CASSLAWTGGWPQHF. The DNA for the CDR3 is TGTGCCAGCAGCTTAGCATGGACAGGGGGCTGGCCCCAGCATTTT.

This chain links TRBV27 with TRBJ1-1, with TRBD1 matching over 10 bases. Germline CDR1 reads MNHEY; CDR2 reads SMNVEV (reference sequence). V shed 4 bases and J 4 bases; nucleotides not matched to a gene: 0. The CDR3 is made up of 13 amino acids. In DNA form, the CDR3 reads TGTGCCAGCAGTTGGGACAGGGGCACTGAAGCTTTCTTT. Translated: CASSWDRGTEAFF.

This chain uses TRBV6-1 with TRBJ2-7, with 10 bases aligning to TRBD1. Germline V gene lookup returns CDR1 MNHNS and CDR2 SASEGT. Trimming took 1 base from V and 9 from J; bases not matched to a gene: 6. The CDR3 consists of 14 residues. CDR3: CASSEEDRGIRQYF. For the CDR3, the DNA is TGTGCCAGCAGTGAAGAGGACAGGGGGATAAGGCAGTACTTC.

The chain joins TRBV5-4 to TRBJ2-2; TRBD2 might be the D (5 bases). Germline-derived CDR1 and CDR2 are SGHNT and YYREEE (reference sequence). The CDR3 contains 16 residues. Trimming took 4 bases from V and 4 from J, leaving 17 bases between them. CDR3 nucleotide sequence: TGTGCCAGCAGCACTATTCGGGGTCGCTCCACCGGGGAGCTGTTTTTT. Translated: CASSTIRGRSTGELFF.

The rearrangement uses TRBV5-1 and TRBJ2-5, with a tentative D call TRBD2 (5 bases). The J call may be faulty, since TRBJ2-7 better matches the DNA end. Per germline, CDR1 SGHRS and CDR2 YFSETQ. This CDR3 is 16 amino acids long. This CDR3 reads CASSLARPGSSYEQYF. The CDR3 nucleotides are TGCGCCAGCAGCCTCGCGCGGCCGGGGAGCTCCTACGAGCAGTACTTC.

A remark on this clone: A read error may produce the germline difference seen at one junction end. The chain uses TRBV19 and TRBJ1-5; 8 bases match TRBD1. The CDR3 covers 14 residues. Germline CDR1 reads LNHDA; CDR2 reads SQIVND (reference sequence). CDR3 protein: CASSHSGGKQPQHF. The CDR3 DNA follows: TGTGCCAGTAGTCACTCAGGGGGCAAACAGCCCCAGCATTTT. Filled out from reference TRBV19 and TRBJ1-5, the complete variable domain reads DGGITQSPKYLFRKEGQNVTLSCEQNLNHDAMYWYRQDPGQGLRLIYYSQIVNDFQKGDIAEGYSVSREKKESFPLTVTSAQKNPTAFYLCASSHSGGKQPQHFGDGTRLSIL.

In nucleotides, the CDR3 is TGTGCCAGCAGCTTCACAGGGGCTGGAAACACCATATATTTT. This encodes CASSFTGAGNTIYF. The V gene is TRBV5-4, the J gene TRBJ1-3, with TRBD1 matching over 7 bases. Germline lookup yields CDR1 SGHNT and CDR2 YYREEE (reference sequence). Trimming cost V 2 bases and J 2 bases; bases outside gene matches: 1. The CDR3 covers 14 residues.

The CDR3 region is CASSRTGDPYEQYF. As DNA, the CDR3 is TGTGCCAGCAGCCGGACAGGGGACCCCTACGAGCAGTACTTC. The chain is built from TRBV6-1 and TRBJ2-7; 9 nucleotides agree with TRBD1. In germline, CDR1 is MNHNS, CDR2 SASEGT. With V trimmed by 6 bases and J by 2 bases, 5 bases remained unmatched. The CDR3 has 14 residues.

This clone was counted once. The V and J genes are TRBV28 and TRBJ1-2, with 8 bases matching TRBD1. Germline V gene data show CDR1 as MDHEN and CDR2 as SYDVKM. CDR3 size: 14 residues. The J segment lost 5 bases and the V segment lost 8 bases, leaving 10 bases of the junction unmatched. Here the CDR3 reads CASSTTGALYGYTF. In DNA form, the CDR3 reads TGTGCCAGCTCCACGACAGGGGCCTTATATGGCTACACCTTC.

CDR3 nucleotides: TGTGCAGGCGGGGGACAGGGGAACGAGCAGTACTTC. Amino acids: CAGGGQGNEQYF. The chain has TRBV2 and TRBJ2-7; 10 bases are shared with TRBD1. The CDR3 spans 12 residues. The germline V gene has CDR1 SNHLY and CDR2 FYNNEI.

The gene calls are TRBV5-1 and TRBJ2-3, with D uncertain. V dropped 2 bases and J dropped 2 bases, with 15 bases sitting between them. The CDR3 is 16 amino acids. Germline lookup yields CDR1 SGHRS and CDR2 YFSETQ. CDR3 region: CASSFTGPSSTDTQYF. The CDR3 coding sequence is TGCGCCAGCAGCTTCACCGGTCCATCCTCCACAGATACGCAGTATTTT.

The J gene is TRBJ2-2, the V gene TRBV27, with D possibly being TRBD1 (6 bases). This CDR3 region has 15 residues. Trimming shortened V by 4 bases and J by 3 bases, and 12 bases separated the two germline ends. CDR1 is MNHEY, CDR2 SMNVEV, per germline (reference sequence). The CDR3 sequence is CASSSTGSDTGELFF. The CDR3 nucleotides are TGTGCCAGCAGTTCAACAGGGTCGGACACCGGGGAGCTGTTTTTT.

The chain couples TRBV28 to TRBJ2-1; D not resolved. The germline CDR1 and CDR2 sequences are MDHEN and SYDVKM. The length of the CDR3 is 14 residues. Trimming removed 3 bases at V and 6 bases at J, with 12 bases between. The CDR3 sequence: CASSFIREANEQFF. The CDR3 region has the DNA TGTGCCAGCAGTTTTATAAGAGAGGCCAATGAGCAGTTCTTC.

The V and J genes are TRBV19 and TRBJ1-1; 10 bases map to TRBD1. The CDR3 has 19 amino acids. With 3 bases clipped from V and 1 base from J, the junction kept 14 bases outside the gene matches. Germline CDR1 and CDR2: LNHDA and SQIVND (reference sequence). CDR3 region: CASSILPRDRGMRNTEAFF. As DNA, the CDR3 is TGTGCCAGTAGTATTTTGCCGCGGGACAGGGGCATGAGGAACACTGAAGCTTTCTTT. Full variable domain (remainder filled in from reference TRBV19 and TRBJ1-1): DGGITQSPKYLFRKEGQNVTLSCEQNLNHDAMYWYRQDPGQGLRLIYYSQIVNDFQKGDIAEGYSVSREKKESFPLTVTSAQKNPTAFYLCASSILPRDRGMRNTEAFFGQGTRLTVV.

The CDR3 coding sequence is TGCGCCAGCAGCCGAGGGGGAGCTGAAGATACGCAGTATTTT. It is translated as CASSRGGAEDTQYF. The chain is built from TRBV5-1 and TRBJ2-3, with TRBD1 as a possible D gene (6 bases). This CDR3 contains 14 residues. CDR1 SGHRS and CDR2 YFSETQ come from the germline V gene. The germline V and J ends were trimmed by 4 bases and 5 bases, with 14 bases remaining between them.

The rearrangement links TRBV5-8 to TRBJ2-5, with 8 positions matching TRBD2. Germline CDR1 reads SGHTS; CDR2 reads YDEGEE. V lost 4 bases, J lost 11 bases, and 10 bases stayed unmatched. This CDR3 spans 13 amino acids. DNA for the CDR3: TGTGCCAGCAGCATAGGGACTAGGAGTCAGCAGTACTTC. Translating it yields CASSIGTRSQQYF.

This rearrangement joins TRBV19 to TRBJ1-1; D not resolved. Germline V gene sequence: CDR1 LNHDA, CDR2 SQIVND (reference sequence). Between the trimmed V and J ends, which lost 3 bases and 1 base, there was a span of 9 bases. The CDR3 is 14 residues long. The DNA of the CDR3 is TGTGCCAGTAGTATCGCCAGTTGGAACACTGAAGCTTTCTTT. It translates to CASSIASWNTEAFF. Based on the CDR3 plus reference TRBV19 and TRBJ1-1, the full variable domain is DGGITQSPKYLFRKEGQNVTLSCEQNLNHDAMYWYRQDPGQGLRLIYYSQIVNDFQKGDIAEGYSVSREKKESFPLTVTSAQKNPTAFYLCASSIASWNTEAFFGQGTRLTVV.

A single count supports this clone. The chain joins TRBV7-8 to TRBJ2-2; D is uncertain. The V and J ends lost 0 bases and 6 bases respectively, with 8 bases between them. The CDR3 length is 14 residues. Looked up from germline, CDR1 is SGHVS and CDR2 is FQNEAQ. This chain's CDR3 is CASSLASTAGELFF. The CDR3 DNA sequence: TGTGCCAGCAGCTTAGCTTCAACGGCCGGGGAGCTGTTTTTT.

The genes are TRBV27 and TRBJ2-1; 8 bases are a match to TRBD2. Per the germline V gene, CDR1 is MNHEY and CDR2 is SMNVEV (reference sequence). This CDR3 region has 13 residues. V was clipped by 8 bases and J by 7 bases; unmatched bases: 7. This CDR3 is CASSKREQNEQFF. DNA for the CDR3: TGTGCCAGCTCAAAGCGGGAGCAGAATGAGCAGTTCTTC.

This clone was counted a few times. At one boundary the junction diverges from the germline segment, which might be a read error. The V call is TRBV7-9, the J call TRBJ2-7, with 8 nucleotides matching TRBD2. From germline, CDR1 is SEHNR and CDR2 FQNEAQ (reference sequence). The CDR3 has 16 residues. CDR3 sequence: CSSSPTSGLGTYEQYF. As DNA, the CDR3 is TGTTCCAGCAGCCCCACTAGCGGATTGGGAACCTACGAGCAGTACTTC.

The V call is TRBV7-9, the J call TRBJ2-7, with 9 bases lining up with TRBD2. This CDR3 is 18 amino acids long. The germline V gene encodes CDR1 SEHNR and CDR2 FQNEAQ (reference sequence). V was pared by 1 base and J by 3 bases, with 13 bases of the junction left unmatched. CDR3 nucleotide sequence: TGTGCCAGCAGCTTAGGGCGCCTAGCGGGAAGGGCCGGCTACGAGCAGTACTTC. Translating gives CASSLGRLAGRAGYEQYF.

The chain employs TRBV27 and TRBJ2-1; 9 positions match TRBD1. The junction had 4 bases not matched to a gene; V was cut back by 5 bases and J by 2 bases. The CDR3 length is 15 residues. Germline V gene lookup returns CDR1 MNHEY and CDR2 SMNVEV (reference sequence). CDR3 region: CASSVDRGTYNEQFF. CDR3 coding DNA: TGTGCCAGCAGTGTCGACAGGGGGACCTACAATGAGCAGTTCTTC.